This T cell receptor (beta chain) was recovered during a study of cytomegalovirus exposure and HLA in healthy donors. The CDR3 sequence is 14 residues long. The V and J ends lost 10 bases and 5 bases, in that order; junction bases with no gene match: 13. Germline loops: CDR1 SNHLY, CDR2 FYNNEI. In its sample, this clone was seen a few times. Its antigen is not identified. Primers for the PCR totalled 60 Vbeta and 13 Jbeta. Clones were read by immunoSEQ multiplex PCR, and TCRdb kept only the in-frame ones, dropping some. The profile shows under 95,000 clones, 7.5% to 8.5% of them singletons. Study-level results: Some TCR beta chains (about 180 of them) were listed as cytomegalovirus-associated. Researchers reportedly found TCR beta sequences accurately predicted most subjects' HLA-A and HLA-B alleles. Later analysis revealed greater clonal expansion in HLA-associated TCR beta chains than in equally common others. An analysis that was carried out later associated 16,951 TCR beta sequences with HLA alleles at 0.05 false discovery rate.

The genes are TRBV2 and TRBJ1-2, with 7 bases lining up with TRBD1. Material for sequencing was PBMCs. The clonotype comes from a man in his fifties or sixties in good health and CMV-seronegative. The CDR3 DNA reads as TGTGCCATGCGACAGGGTGGGGCCTTATATGGCTACACCTTC. Amino acids: CAMRQGGALYGYTF.